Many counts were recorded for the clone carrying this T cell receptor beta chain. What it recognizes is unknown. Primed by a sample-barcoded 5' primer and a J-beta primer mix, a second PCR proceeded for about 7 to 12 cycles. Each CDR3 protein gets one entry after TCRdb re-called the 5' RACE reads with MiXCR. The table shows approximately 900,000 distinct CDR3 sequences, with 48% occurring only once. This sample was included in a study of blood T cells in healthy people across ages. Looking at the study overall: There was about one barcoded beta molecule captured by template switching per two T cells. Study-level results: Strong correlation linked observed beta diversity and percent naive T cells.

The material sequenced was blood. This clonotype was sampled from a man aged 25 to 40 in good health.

In nucleotides, the CDR3 is TGCGCCAGCAGCTTGGTAGGGAATCAGCCCCAGCATTTT. It yields the protein CASSLVGNQPQHF. The chain recombines TRBV5-1 with TRBJ1-5, with D hard to call. Germline CDR1 SGHRS, CDR2 YFSETQ. V was trimmed by 0 bases and J by 4 bases, leaving 5 bases between them. This CDR3 is built from 13 residues.